This T cell receptor (beta chain) was captured by sequencing in a study of vaccination and CD4 T cells after COVID-19. Study-level findings and limits: Vaccine-specific clones numbering 304 of 307 showed spike mono-reactivity in convalescent patients.

Looked up from germline, CDR1 is SEHNR and CDR2 is FQNEAQ (reference sequence). The V and J ends lost 2 bases and 0 bases, in that order; junction bases with no gene match: 13. The CDR3 runs 19 residues. As to treatment: roughly ten-day PBMC culture with coronavirus spike peptide pools or control peptides (ViraFEST assay). Once obtained from cultured CD4+ T cells, the DNA was sequenced using the Oncomine TCR Beta short-read assay. Via MiXCR, TCRdb re-called the PCR reads, giving one row per CDR3 protein. Of about 15,000 distinct CDR3 sequences in the sample, roughly 41% were seen once. Concerning this clonotype itself: Its specificity is not known.

The V call is TRBV7-9, the J call TRBJ2-3; 8 nucleotides match TRBD2. This sample comprised CD4+ T cells from blood, cultured in vitro, obtained before SARS-CoV-2 vaccination. The receptor was isolated from a human donor who had recovered from COVID-19. In nucleotides, the CDR3 is TGTGCCAGCAGCTTAAGGTTAGCGGGGCCGTTCACTAGCACAGATACGCAGTATTTT. It specifies CASSLRLAGPFTSTDTQYF.